One sample yielded the 2 T cell receptor beta chains listed below, sequenced in a study of shared clonotypes between healthy human individuals. TCRdb keeps only in-frame clones here, not all; method: immunoSEQ multiplex PCR. The data contain about 1 million clones, about 76% of them singletons. Sequences were obtained from memory CD4+ T cells sorted from blood. The subset denotes: CD45RA-negative fraction. All receptors derive from a man younger than 30 in good health.

The chain recombines TRBV25-1 with TRBJ2-5; 9 nucleotides agree with TRBD1. Germline lookup yields CDR1 MGHDK and CDR2 SYGVNS. Trimming at V came to 5 bases and at J to 5 bases, leaving 9 bases not matched to a gene. The CDR3 is 15 residues long. This chain's CDR3 is CASSFRDRVQETQYF. The DNA of the CDR3 is TGTGCCAGCAGTTTTAGGGACAGGGTTCAGGAGACCCAGTACTTC.

The CDR3 coding sequence is TGTGCCAGTAGACGACTAGCGGGAGACGGGTACGAGCAGTACTTC. This gives the protein CASRRLAGDGYEQYF. V is TRBV19 and J is TRBJ2-7; 12 positions agree with TRBD2. The germline gives CDR1 LNHDA, CDR2 SQIVND (reference sequence). The V and J ends lost 6 bases and 4 bases, in that order; junction bases with no gene match: 7. The CDR3 has 15 amino acids.